The subject of this entry is one T cell receptor beta chain. Germline loops: CDR1 GTSNPN, CDR2 SVGIG (reference sequence). V shed 1 base and J shed 0 bases, with 16 bases lying between them. The CDR3 contains 16 residues. The data were obtained in a study of CD8 T cells in Susac syndrome. The authors sequenced TCR beta from blood CD8+ and CD4+ T cells. Random hexamers primed reverse transcription of 0.5 to 1 ug RNA. MiXCR, applied by TCRdb to the immunoSEQ multiplex PCR reads, yields one record per CDR3 protein. In the table there are fewer than 200,000 distinct CDR3 sequences, approximately 95% of which are singletons.

This chain connects TRBV30 to TRBJ2-7, with a possible D match to TRBD1 (5 bases). The sequenced sample was CD8+ T cells from PBMCs. The sequence was obtained from a human donor with multiple sclerosis. In nucleotides, the CDR3 is TGTGCCTGGAGTGAGGGGTGGACGGCTCTCTCCTACGAGCAGTACTTC. Protein sequence: CAWSEGWTALSYEQYF.